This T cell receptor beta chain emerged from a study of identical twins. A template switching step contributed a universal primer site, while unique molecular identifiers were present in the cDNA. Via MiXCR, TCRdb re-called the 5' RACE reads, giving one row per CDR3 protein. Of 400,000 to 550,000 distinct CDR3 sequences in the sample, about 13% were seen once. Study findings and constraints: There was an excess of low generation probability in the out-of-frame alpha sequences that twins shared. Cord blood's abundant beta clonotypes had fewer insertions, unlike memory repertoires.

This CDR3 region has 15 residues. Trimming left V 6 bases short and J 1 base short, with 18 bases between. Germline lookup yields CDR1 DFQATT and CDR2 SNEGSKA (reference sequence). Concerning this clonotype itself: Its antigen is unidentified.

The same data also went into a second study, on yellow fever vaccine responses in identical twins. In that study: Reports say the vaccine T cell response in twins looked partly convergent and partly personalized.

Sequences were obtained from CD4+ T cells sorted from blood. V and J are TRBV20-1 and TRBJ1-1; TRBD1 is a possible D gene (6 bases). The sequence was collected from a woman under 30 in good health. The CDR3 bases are TGCAGTGCCATTGATCCCCGACAGGCGAACACTGAAGCTTTCTTT. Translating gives CSAIDPRQANTEAFF.